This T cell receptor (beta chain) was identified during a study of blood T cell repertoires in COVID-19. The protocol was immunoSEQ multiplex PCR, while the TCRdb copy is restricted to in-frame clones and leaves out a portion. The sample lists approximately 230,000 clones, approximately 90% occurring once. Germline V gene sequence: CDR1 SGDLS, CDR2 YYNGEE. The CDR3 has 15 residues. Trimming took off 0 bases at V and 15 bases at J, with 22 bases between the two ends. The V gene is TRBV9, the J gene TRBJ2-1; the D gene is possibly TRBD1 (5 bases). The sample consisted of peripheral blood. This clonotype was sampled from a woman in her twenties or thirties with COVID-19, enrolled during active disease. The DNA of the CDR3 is TGTGCCAGCAGCGTAGCTCATGAAGGGGCCGCTTTTTGGTTCTTC. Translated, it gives CASSVAHEGAAFWFF. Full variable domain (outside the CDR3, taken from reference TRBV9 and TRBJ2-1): DSGVTQTPKHLITATGQRVTLRCSPRSGDLSVYWYQQSLDQGLQFLIQYYNGEERAKGNILERFSAQQFPDLHSELNLSSLELGDSALYFCASSVAHEGAAFWFFGPGTRLTVL.